This T cell receptor (beta chain) emerged from a study of blood T cell repertoires in COVID-19. Study details: The origin of the acute and convalescent COVID-19 samples was the United States, Italy and Spain. Sources were T cells, B-cell-depleted T cells, or PBMCs; the material itself was cDNA or gDNA.

As originally analysed: Cell counts per sample came from amplifying reference gene primers. TCRdb's copy holds only in-frame clones and misses some; the assay was immunoSEQ multiplex PCR. D and trimming were read from the DNA, whereas the V and J calls and clone size are those reported in that table. The data contain around 310,000 clones, around 90% of them singletons. The CDR3 contains 15 residues. V was pared by 8 bases and J by 3 bases, with 9 bases of the junction left unmatched. CDR1 is GTSNPN and CDR2 is SVGIG in the germline V gene (reference sequence). Patients from Seattle were sampled longitudinally, starting during active infection. Only one count was recorded for this clone.

The rearrangement joins TRBV30 to TRBJ1-3; TRBD1 matches at 11 bases. Sequenced input: peripheral blood. The clonotype was recovered from a woman aged 40 to 50 with COVID-19, enrolled during active disease. DNA of the CDR3: TGTGCCGGACAGGGGGCAGAGGCTAGTGGAAACACCATATATTTT. This sequence encodes CAGQGAEASGNTIYF.